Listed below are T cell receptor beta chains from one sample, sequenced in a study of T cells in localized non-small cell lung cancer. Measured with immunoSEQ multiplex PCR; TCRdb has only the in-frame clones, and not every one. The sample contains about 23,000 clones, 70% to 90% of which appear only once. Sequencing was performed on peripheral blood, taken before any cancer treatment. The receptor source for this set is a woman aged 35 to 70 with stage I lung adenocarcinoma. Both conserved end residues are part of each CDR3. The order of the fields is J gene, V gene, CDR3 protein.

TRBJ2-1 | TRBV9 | CASSVRGDSYNEQFF
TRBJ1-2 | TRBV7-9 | CASSPDRNSNYGYTF
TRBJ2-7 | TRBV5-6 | CASSFGTGITYEQYF
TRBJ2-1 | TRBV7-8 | CASSSNRGYGEQFF
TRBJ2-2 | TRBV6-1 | CASSEGDRGAGELFF
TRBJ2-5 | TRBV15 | CATSRETGSKETQYF
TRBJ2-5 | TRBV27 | CASSLGVRETQYF
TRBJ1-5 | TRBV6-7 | CASSYSKFQGARQPQHF
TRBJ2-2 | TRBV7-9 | CASSLVGRAQPLTGELFF
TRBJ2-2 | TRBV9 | CASSLLGGSNTGELFF
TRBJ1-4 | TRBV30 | CAWSRSGQKNEKLFF
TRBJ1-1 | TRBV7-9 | CASSLVYVNTEAFF
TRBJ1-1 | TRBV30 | CAMRRGPTEAFF
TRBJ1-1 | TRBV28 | CASSFSGEVTEAFF
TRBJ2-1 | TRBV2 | CASAGLAGVEQFF
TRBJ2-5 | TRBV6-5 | CASSYRTPGETQYF
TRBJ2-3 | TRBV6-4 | CASSDLGGATDTQYF
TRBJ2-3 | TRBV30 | CAWSYLGNRMDTQYF
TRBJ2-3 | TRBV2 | CAGQGVFTDTQYF
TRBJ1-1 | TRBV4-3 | CASSQGQGAHTEAFF
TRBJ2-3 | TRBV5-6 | CASSWQGTDTQYF
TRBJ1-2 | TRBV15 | CATSSYYYGYTF
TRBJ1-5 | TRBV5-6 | CASSLSGNGNQPQHF
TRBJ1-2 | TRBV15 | CATSSHRHPNYGYTF
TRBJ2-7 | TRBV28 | CASRFGTGIYEQYF
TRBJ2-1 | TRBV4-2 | CASSQDSAEAYNEQFF
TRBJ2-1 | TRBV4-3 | CASSQDPTGGTYNEQFF
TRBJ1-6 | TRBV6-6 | CASRDNRGSPLHF
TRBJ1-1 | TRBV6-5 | CASSWGTGVPEAFF